Presented here are 15 T cell receptor beta chains from one specimen sequenced in a study of beta chain features in type 1 diabetes. The investigators reverse transcribed all of the isolated RNA, so they sequenced expressed TCRB transcripts. Assay: immunoSEQ multiplex PCR; the TCRdb copy retains only in-frame clones and omits some. This sample has over 500,000 clones, with about 14% found just once. The material sequenced was naive CD4+ T cells from blood. The receptors derive from a man younger than 35 in good health.

The V gene is TRBV5-1, the J gene TRBJ1-1; no definite D call. This CDR3 contains 14 residues. Per the germline V gene, CDR1 is SGHRS and CDR2 is YFSETQ. V was trimmed by 0 bases and J by 5 bases, leaving 11 bases between them. CDR3: CASSLEVGGTEAFF. In DNA form, the CDR3 reads TGCGCCAGCAGCTTGGAGGTCGGAGGGACTGAAGCTTTCTTT.

This clone was recorded a few times. The gene calls are TRBV27 and TRBJ2-2; 7 bases agree with TRBD1. The germline V gene has CDR1 MNHEY and CDR2 SMNVEV (reference sequence). The CDR3 consists of 17 residues. V gave up 5 bases and J gave up 1 base; unmatched junction bases: 10. In DNA form, the CDR3 reads TGTGCCAGCAGTCTTAGGGACAGAGCTCGGAACACCGGGGAGCTGTTTTTT. This translates into CASSLRDRARNTGELFF.

This chain links TRBV19 with TRBJ2-7; the D gene is possibly TRBD1 (6 bases). The CDR3 has 12 residues. Germline values: CDR1 LNHDA, CDR2 SQIVND (reference sequence). Trimming took off 6 bases at V and 4 bases at J, with 10 bases between the two ends. The CDR3 loop reads CASSTQGYEQYF. In nucleotides, the CDR3 is TGTGCCAGTAGCACACAGGGTTACGAGCAGTACTTC.

This chain connects TRBV9 to TRBJ1-2; TRBD1 is a possible D gene (5 bases). Germline V gives CDR1 SGDLS, CDR2 YYNGEE. The CDR3 loop spans 14 amino acids. V was shortened by 4 bases and J by 4 bases, with 14 bases between the two germline ends. As DNA, the CDR3 is TGTGCCAGCAGCCCAGAGGGGACCGGCTATGGCTACACCTTC. The encoded protein is CASSPEGTGYGYTF.

This clone was counted between two and nine times. V usage is TRBV5-6 and J usage is TRBJ1-5, with a possible D match to TRBD1 (5 bases). CDR3 size: 14 residues. Trimming pared 4 bases from V and 6 bases from J, leaving 14 bases between. Looked up from germline, CDR1 is SGHDT and CDR2 is YYEEEE. DNA for the CDR3: TGTGCCAGCAGCACGGCAGGGTGGACTCAGCCCCAGCATTTT. It specifies CASSTAGWTQPQHF.

The CDR3 sequence: CASSERGTSPQETQYF. CDR3 bases: TGTGCCAGCAGTGAGCGAGGGACTAGCCCCCAAGAGACCCAGTACTTC. This chain connects TRBV2 to TRBJ2-5, with 9 nucleotides matching TRBD2. The CDR3 length is 16 residues. J lost 1 base, V lost 3 bases, and 6 bases had no gene match. In germline, CDR1 is SNHLY, CDR2 FYNNEI.

The chain carries TRBV18 and TRBJ1-1, with 8 bases aligning to TRBD1. CDR3 length: 15 amino acids. The germline V gene has CDR1 KGHSH and CDR2 LQKENI. J lost 1 base, V lost 3 bases, and 4 bases had no gene match. The CDR3 region has the DNA TGTGCCAGCTCACCTCGACAGGGGACGAACACTGAAGCTTTCTTT. The encoded protein is CASSPRQGTNTEAFF.

This clone has just a few counts. The sample contains more than one DNA sequence encoding this CDR3. The rearrangement joins TRBV29-1 to TRBJ2-5, with D possibly matching TRBD2 (5 bases). The germline gives CDR1 SQVTM, CDR2 ANQGSEA. V was cut by 3 bases and J by 4 bases, with 9 bases left in between. The CDR3 is 12 residues long. CDR3 in amino acids: CSVDRGRETQYF. The CDR3 bases are TGCAGCGTTGATCGGGGTAGAGAGACCCAGTACTTC.

The V and J genes are TRBV7-2 and TRBJ2-2; 9 positions match TRBD2. The CDR3 consists of 16 residues. After removal of 5 bases from V and 6 bases from J, the junction contained 10 bases not matched to a gene. Germline assignment: CDR1 SGHTA and CDR2 FQGNSA. The CDR3 DNA reads TGTGCCAGCAGCCCCTGGGAACTAGCGGGTGCCGGGGAGCTGTTTTTT. Protein: CASSPWELAGAGELFF.

The chain is built from TRBV4-1 and TRBJ2-2; D is possibly TRBD1 or TRBD2 (5 bases each). Germline CDR1 reads MGHRA; CDR2 reads YSYEKL. The ends were cut back, 6 bases at V and 7 bases at J, with 18 bases in the middle. The CDR3 consists of 15 residues. CDR3 amino acids: CASRRYGTALGELFF. The CDR3 region has the DNA TGCGCCAGCAGACGATACGGGACCGCCCTCGGGGAGCTGTTTTTT.

DNA of the CDR3: TGCGCCAGCAGCCAAGTAAAGGGTAAAGATACGCAGTATTTT. Its translation is CASSQVKGKDTQYF. The chain carries TRBV4-3 and TRBJ2-3; D is unclear. Trimming stripped 1 base from V and 5 bases from J, with 10 bases between. This CDR3 region has 14 residues. Germline V CDR1 and CDR2: LGHNA, YSLEER.

In its sample, this clone was seen a few times. CDR3 DNA sequence: TGTGCCAGCAGCGACCGTCTAGAGCGCCATACGCAGTATTTT. Protein: CASSDRLERHTQYF. V gene TRBV7-2 combines with J gene TRBJ2-3; D gene unclear. The CDR3 sequence is 14 residues long. Per the germline V gene, CDR1 is SGHTA and CDR2 is FQGNSA. The V end was cut by 5 bases, the J end by 7 bases, with 16 bases between.

V and J are TRBV11-3 and TRBJ2-7; no reliable D call. The CDR3 runs to 16 residues. Trimming took off 1 base at V and 3 bases at J, with 16 bases between the two ends. Germline CDR1 SGHNT, CDR2 YENEEA. The CDR3 DNA sequence: TGTGCCAGCAGCTTAGCTGGCTCTCTAAAGGTCTACGAGCAGTACTTC. This codes for CASSLAGSLKVYEQYF.

The chain carries TRBV12-5 and TRBJ1-1, with 7 bases identical to TRBD1. This CDR3 is built from 14 residues. Germline CDR1 is LGHNT and CDR2 is FRNRAP. With V trimmed by 5 bases and J by 1 base, 4 bases remained unmatched. CDR3 nucleotide sequence: TGTGCTAGTGGTCCGGGACAGAAGAACACTGAAGCTTTCTTT. It translates to CASGPGQKNTEAFF.

This clone has more than one count but fewer than ten. The rearrangement links TRBV5-1 to TRBJ2-2; D might be TRBD1 (5 bases). The CDR3 extends over 15 amino acids. Germline V lookup: CDR1 SGHRS, CDR2 YFSETQ. V was shortened by 3 bases and J by 4 bases, with 13 bases between the two germline ends. CDR3 sequence: CASSSTGYSTGELFF. In nucleotides, the CDR3 is TGCGCCAGCAGCTCCACAGGCTACTCCACCGGGGAGCTGTTTTTT.